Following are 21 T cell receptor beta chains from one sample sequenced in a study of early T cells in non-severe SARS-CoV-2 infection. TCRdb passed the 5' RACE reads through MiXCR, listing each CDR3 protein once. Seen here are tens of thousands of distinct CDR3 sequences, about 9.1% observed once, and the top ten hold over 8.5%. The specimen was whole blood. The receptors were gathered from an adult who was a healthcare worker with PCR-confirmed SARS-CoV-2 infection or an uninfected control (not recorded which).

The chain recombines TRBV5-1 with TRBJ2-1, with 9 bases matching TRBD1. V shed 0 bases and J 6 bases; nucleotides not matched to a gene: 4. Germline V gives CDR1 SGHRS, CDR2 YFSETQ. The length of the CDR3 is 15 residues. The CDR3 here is CASSLAGQGVNEQFF. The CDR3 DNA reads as TGCGCCAGCAGCTTGGCGGGACAGGGAGTCAATGAGCAGTTCTTC.

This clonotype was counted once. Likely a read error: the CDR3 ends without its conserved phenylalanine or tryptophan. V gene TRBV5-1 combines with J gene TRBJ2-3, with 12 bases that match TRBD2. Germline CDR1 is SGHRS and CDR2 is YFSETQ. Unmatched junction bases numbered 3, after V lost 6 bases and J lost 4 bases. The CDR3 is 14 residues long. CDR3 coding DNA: TGCGCCAGCACCAGACTAGCGGGAGCAGATACGCAGTATTTA. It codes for CASTRLAGADTQYL.

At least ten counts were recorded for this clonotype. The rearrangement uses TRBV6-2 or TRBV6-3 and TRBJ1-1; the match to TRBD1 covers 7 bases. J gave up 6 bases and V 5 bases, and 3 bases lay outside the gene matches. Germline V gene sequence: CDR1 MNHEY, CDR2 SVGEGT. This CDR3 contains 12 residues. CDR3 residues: CASSLTGSEAFF. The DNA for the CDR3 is TGTGCCAGCAGTCTGACAGGGTCTGAAGCTTTCTTT.

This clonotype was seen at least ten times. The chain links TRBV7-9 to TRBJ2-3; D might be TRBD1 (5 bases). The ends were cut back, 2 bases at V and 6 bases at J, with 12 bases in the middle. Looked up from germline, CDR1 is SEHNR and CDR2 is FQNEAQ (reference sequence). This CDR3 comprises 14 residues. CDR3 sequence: CASSLIGTGDTQYF. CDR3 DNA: TGTGCCAGCAGCTTAATAGGAACAGGTGATACGCAGTATTTT.

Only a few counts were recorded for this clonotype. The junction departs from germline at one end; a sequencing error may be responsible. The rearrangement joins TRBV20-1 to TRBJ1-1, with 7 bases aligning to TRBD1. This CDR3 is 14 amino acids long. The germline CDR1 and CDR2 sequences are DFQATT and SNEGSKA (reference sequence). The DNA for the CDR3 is TGCAGTGCTAGACGACAGGGCGCGTACACTGAAGTTTTCTTT. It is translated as CSARRQGAYTEVFF.

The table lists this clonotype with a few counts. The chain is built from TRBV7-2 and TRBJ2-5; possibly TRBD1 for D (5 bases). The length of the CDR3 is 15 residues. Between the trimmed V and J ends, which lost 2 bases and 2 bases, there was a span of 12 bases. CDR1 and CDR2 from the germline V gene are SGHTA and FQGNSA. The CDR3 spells CASSLMAGNQETQYF. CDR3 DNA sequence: TGTGCCAGCAGCTTAATGGCAGGGAATCAAGAGACCCAGTACTTC. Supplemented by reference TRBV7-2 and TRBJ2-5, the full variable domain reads GAGVSQSPSNKVTEKGKDVELRCDPISGHTALYWYRQSLGQGLEFLIYFQGNSAPDKSGLPSDRFSAERTGGSVSTLTIQRTQQEDSAVYLCASSLMAGNQETQYFGPGTRLLVL.

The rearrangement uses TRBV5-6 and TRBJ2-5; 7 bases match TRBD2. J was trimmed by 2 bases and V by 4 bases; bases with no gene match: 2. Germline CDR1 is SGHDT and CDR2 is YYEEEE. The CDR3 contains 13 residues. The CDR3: CASSPGLQETQYF. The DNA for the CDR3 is TGTGCCAGCAGCCCGGGACTACAAGAGACCCAGTACTTC.

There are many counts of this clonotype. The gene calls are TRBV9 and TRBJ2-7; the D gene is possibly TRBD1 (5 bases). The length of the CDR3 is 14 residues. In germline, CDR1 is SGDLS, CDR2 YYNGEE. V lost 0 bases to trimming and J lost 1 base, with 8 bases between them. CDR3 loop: CASSVERTSYEQYF. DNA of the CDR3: TGTGCCAGCAGCGTAGAAAGGACATCCTACGAGCAGTACTTC.

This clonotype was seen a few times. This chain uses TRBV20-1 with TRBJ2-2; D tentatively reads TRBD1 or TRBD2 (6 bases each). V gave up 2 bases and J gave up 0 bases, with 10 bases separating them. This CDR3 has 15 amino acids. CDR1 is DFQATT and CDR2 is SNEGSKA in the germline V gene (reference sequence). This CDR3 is CSARSRGPNTGELFF. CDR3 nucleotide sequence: TGCAGTGCTAGATCCCGGGGGCCGAACACCGGGGAGCTGTTTTTT.

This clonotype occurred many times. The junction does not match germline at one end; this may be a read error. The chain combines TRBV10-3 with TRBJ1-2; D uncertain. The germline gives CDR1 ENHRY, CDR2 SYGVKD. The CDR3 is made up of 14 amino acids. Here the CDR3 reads CAIGDRAAIYGYTF. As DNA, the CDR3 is TGTGCCATCGGTGATCGGGCGGCGATCTATGGCTACACCTTC.

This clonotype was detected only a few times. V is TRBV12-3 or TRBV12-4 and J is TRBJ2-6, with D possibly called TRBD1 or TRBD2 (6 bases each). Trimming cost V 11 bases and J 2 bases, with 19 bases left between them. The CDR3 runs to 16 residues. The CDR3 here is CACLRWGAPGANVLTF. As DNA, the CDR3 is TGTGCCTGCCTTCGTTGGGGGGCGCCTGGGGCCAACGTCCTGACTTTC.

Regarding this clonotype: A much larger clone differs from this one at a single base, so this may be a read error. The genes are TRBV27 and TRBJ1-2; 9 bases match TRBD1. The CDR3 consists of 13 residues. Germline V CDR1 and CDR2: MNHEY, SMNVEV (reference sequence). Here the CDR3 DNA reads TGTACCAGCGCAACAGGGGGCGCGGGAGGCTACACCTTC. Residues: CTSATGGAGGYTF.

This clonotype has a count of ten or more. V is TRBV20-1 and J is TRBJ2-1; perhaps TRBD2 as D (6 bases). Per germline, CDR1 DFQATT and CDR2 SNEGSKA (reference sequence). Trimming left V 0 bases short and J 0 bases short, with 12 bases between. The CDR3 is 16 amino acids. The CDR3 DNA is TGCAGTGCTAGAGACGTCGGGAGTTACTCCTACAATGAGCAGTTCTTC. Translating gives CSARDVGSYSYNEQFF.

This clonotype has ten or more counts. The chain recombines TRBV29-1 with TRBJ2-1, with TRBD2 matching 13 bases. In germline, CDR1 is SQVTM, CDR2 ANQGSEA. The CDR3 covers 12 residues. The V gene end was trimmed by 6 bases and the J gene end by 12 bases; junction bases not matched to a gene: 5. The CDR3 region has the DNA TGCAGCGTGGGGACTAGCGGGACCTTGCAGTTCTTC. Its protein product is CSVGTSGTLQFF.

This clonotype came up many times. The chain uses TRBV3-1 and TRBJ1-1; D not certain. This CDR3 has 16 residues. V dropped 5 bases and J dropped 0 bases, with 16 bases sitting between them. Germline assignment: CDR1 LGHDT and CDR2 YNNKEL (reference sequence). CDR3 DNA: TGTGCCAGCAGCTCACGTGGCAAAGGTCTGAACACTGAAGCTTTCTTT. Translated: CASSSRGKGLNTEAFF.

CDR3 sequence: CASSLGTGLEKLFF. The CDR3 nucleotides read TGTGCCAGCAGCTTAGGAACAGGTCTTGAAAAACTGTTTTTT. The chain carries TRBV7-9 and TRBJ1-4; D possibly corresponds to TRBD1 (5 bases). V lost 1 base and J lost 7, with 10 bases in between. Germline-derived CDR1 and CDR2 are SEHNR and FQNEAQ (reference sequence). The CDR3 consists of 14 residues. Drawing the rest from reference TRBV7-9 and TRBJ1-4, the complete variable domain is DTGVSQNPRHKITKRGQNVTFRCDPISEHNRLYWYRQTLGQGPEFLTYFQNEAQLEKSRLLSDRFSAERPKGSFSTLEIQRTEQGDSAMYLCASSLGTGLEKLFFGSGTQLSVL.

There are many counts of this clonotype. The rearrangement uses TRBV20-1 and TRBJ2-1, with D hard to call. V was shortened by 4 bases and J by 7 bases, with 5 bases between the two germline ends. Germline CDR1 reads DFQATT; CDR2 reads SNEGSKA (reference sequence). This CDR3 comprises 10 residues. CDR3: CSANGNEQFF. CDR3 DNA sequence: TGCAGTGCTAATGGGAATGAGCAGTTCTTC.

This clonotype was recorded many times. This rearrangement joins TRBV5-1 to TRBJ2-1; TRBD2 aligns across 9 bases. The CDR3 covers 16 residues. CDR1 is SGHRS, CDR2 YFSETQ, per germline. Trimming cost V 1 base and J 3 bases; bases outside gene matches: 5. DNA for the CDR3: TGCGCCAGCAGCTTGTTAGGGACTAGCTTCTACAATGAGCAGTTCTTC. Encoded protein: CASSLLGTSFYNEQFF.

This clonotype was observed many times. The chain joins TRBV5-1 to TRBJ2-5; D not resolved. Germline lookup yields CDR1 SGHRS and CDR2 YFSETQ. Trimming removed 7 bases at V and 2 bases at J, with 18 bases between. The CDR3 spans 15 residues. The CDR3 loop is CASSAWLASQETQYF. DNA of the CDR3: TGCGCCAGCTCAGCTTGGTTAGCATCTCAAGAGACCCAGTACTTC.

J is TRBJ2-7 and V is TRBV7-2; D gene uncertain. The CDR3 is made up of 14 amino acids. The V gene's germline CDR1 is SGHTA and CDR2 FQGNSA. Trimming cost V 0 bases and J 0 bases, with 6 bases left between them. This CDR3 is CASSLAPSSYEQYF. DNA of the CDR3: TGTGCCAGCAGCTTAGCCCCTAGCTCCTACGAGCAGTACTTC.

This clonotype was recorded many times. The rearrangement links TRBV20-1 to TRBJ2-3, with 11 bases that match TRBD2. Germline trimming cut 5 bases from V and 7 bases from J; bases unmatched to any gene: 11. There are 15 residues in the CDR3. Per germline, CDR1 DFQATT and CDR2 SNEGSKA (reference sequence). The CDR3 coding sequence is TGCAGTGCTGACTTTAGCGGGAGGGCCTGGAATACGCAGTATTTT. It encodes CSADFSGRAWNTQYF.